Sequencing of this TCR beta chain was carried out in a study of cytomegalovirus exposure and HLA in healthy donors. V shed 0 bases, J shed 8 bases, and the junction held 6 bases outside the gene matches. CDR3 length: 14 amino acids. The germline CDR1 and CDR2 sequences are SGHDT and YYEEEE. A word on this clone: What it recognizes is unknown.

With 60 Vbeta and 13 Jbeta primers, the PCR was carried out. Libraries were prepared by immunoSEQ multiplex PCR; TCRdb keeps only in-frame clonotypes and omits some of them. This sample has around 70,000 clones, with about two thirds found just once. Study-wide findings and caveats: Researchers catalogued over 150 TCR beta chains as cytomegalovirus-associated. About 87% or about 30% of the time was how often most TCR beta V segments were productive, according to an earlier analysis.

The rearrangement joins TRBV5-6 to TRBJ1-2; 8 bases line up with TRBD1. The sequencing sample was made of PBMCs. This sequence was found in a woman aged 40 to 50 in good health and CMV-seropositive. CDR3 sequence (DNA): TGTGCCAGCAGCTTGGATGGCAGGGGGCACGGCTACACCTTC. Translation: CASSLDGRGHGYTF. Variable domain in full (rest from reference TRBV5-6 and TRBJ1-2): DAGVTQSPTHLIKTRGQQVTLRCSPKSGHDTVSWYQQALGQGPQFIFQYYEEEERQRGNFPDRFSGHQFPNYSSELNVNALLLGDSALYLCASSLDGRGHGYTFGSGTRLTVV.